The 6 T cell receptor beta chains given below trace back to one sample, sequenced in a study of T-cell reconstitution after alpha-beta-depleted transplantation in children. Unique molecular identifiers were used to barcode this TCRbeta library. TCRdb analysed the PCR reads with MiXCR anew, one entry per CDR3 protein. The sample lists tens of thousands of distinct CDR3 sequences; about 5.7% were seen once. This material consisted of PBMCs, mostly from graft donor cells, taken 60 days after TCRalphabeta/CD19-depleted stem cell transplant. These receptor sequences come from a female patient between 2 and 10 years old who had a stem cell transplant for aplastic anemia, so the T cells may come from the graft donor.

At least ten counts were recorded for this clonotype. The rearrangement links TRBV10-2 to TRBJ2-5; 7 positions match TRBD1. V was clipped by 5 bases and J by 5 bases; unmatched bases: 11. Looked up from germline, CDR1 is WSHSY and CDR2 is SAAADI. The CDR3 length is 15 residues. CDR3 loop: CASSSATGLRETQYF. The CDR3 bases are TGCGCCAGCAGTTCAGCGACAGGGCTTAGGGAGACCCAGTACTTC.

In its sample, this clonotype was seen many times. CDR3 DNA: TGTGCCAGCAGTTTTGGGGGGCAGGGGACCAAAAACATTCAGTACTTC. Translation: CASSFGGQGTKNIQYF. V is TRBV12-3 or TRBV12-4 and J is TRBJ2-4; TRBD1 or TRBD2 may be the D gene (6 bases each). With 3 bases removed from V and 2 bases from J, the gap between germline ends came to 14 bases. The CDR3 has 16 amino acids.

This clonotype has ten or more counts. The rearrangement uses TRBV4-3 and TRBJ2-1, with 11 bases aligning to TRBD2. The V and J ends lost 5 bases and 9 bases, in that order; junction bases with no gene match: 18. This CDR3 has 18 residues. Germline V gives CDR1 LGHNA, CDR2 YSLEER. As DNA, the CDR3 is TGCGCCAGCAGCGGCACGTTGGGGCTAGCGGGAGGTAGTGGTGAGCAGTTCTTC. This encodes CASSGTLGLAGGSGEQFF.

The chain uses TRBV20-1 and TRBJ2-7, with D perhaps TRBD1 (6 bases). In germline, CDR1 is DFQATT, CDR2 SNEGSKA (reference sequence). The CDR3 consists of 16 residues. V was clipped by 3 bases and J by 1 base, with 19 bases between them. The CDR3, as DNA: TGCAGTGCTAGCCCAACACAGGGAATCGGGTCCTACGAGCAGTACTTC. The encoded protein is CSASPTQGIGSYEQYF.

This clonotype was recorded a few times. The V gene is TRBV20-1, the J gene TRBJ2-3; D unclear. The CDR3 extends over 12 amino acids. V was pared by 7 bases and J by 0 bases, with 8 bases between. Germline lookup yields CDR1 DFQATT and CDR2 SNEGSKA (reference sequence). CDR3 sequence (DNA): TGCAGTGGGGTAACTAGCACAGATACGCAGTATTTT. The encoded protein is CSGVTSTDTQYF.

This clonotype showed up just a few times. The V and J genes are TRBV23-1 and TRBJ2-7; D is possibly TRBD1 or TRBD2 (5 bases each). TRBV23-1 is classed as an ORF, of uncertain function. V was trimmed by 3 bases and J by 3 bases, leaving 18 bases between them. The CDR3 loop spans 16 amino acids. This CDR3 is CASSHSGTATDYEQYF. Here the CDR3 DNA reads TGCGCCAGCAGTCACTCCGGGACCGCGACTGACTACGAGCAGTACTTC.